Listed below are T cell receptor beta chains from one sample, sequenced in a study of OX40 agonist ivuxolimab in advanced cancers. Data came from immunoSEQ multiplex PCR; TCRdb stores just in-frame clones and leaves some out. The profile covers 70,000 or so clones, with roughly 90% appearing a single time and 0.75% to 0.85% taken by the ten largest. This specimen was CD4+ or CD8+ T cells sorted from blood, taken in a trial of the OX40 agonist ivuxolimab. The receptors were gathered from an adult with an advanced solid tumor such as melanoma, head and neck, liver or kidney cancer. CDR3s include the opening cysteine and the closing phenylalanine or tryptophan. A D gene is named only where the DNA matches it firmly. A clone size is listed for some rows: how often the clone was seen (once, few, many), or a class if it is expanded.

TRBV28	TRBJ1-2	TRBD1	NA	CASRGQAGYGYTF	TGTGCCAGCAGAGGACAGGCCGGATATGGCTACACCTTC
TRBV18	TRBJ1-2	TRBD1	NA	CASSPTQGQGGSYRGYTF	TGTGCCAGCTCACCAACGCAAGGACAGGGAGGTAGTTATCGTGGCTACACCTTC
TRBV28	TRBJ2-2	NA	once	CATLGRFDGELFF	TGTGCCACCCTAGGGCGGTTTGACGGGGAGCTGTTTTTT
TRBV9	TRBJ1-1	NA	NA	CASSVGSYTEAFF	TGTGCCAGCAGCGTAGGTAGCTACACTGAAGCTTTCTTT
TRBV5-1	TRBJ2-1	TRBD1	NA	CASSFGTGGNEQFF	TGCGCCAGCAGCTTTGGGACAGGGGGCAATGAGCAGTTCTTC
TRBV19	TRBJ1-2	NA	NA	CASSPQGDYGYTF	TGTGCCAGTAGTCCTCAGGGTGACTATGGCTACACCTTC
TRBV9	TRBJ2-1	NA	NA	CASSVDSTYNEQFF	TGTGCCAGCAGCGTAGACAGTACCTACAATGAGCAGTTCTTC
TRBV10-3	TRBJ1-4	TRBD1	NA	CAISATGRDEKLFF	TGTGCCATCAGTGCGACAGGGCGGGATGAAAAACTGTTTTTT
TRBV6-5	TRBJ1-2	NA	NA	CASSFGPNYGYTF	TGTGCCAGCAGTTTCGGGCCTAACTATGGCTACACCTTC
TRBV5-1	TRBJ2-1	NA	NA	CASSFGLVHNEQFF	TGCGCCAGCAGCTTCGGGCTAGTGCACAATGAGCAGTTCTTC
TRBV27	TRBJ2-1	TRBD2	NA	CASRAGTSRSSYNEQFF	TGTGCCAGCAGGGCAGGGACTAGCCGCAGCTCCTACAATGAGCAGTTCTTC
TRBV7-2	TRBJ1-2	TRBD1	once	CASSQRRGQAGYTF	TGTGCCAGCAGCCAACGTAGGGGACAGGCGGGCTACACCTTC
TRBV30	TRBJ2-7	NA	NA	CAWSVGSYEQYF	TGTGCCTGGAGTGTGGGTAGCTACGAGCAGTACTTC
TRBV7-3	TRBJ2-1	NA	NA	CASSLGGSYNEQFF	TGTGCCAGCAGCTTGGGGGGCTCCTACAATGAGCAGTTCTTC
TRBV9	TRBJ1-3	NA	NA	CASSVMTGSGNTIYF	TGTGCCAGCAGCGTCATGACAGGTTCTGGAAACACCATATATTTT
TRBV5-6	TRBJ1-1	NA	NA	CASSWMGTLNTEAFF	TGTGCCAGCAGCTGGATGGGGACTCTGAACACTGAAGCTTTCTTT
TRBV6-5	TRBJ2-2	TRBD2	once	CASSLRGAPNTGELFF	TGTGCCAGCAGTTTGCGGGGGGCACCGAACACCGGGGAGCTGTTTTTT
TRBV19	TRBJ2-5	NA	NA	CASSRDFRRETQYF	TGTGCCAGTTCCAGGGACTTTAGGAGGGAGACCCAGTACTTC
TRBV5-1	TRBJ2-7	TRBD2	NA	CASSLGTSGRAWNEQYF	TGCGCCAGCAGCTTGGGGACTAGCGGGAGGGCCTGGAACGAGCAGTACTTC
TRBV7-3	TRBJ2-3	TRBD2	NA	CASSLDSGRADTQYF	TGTGCCAGCAGCTTAGATAGCGGGAGGGCAGATACGCAGTATTTT
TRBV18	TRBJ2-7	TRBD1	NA	CASSPSGGGEQYF	TGTGCCAGCTCCCCCTCAGGGGGCGGTGAGCAGTACTTC
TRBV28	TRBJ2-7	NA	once	CASSPDTGPYEQYF	TGTGCCAGCAGTCCGGACACCGGACCGTACGAGCAGTACTTC
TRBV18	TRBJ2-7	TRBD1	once	CASSRDRGLSEQYF	TGTGCCAGCTCCCGGGACAGGGGGCTCAGCGAGCAGTACTTC
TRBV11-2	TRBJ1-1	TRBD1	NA	CASSPTGGNTEAFF	TGTGCCAGCAGCCCAACAGGGGGCAACACTGAAGCTTTCTTT
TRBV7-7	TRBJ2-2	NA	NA	CASSLEANTGELFF	TGTGCTAGCAGCTTAGAGGCGAACACCGGGGAGCTGTTTTTT
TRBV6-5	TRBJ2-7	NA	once	CASSSNRASYEQYF	TGTGCCAGCAGCTCCAACAGGGCCAGCTACGAGCAGTACTTC
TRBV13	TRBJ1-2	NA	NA	CASSLNRGANYGYTF	TGTGCCAGCAGCTTGAACAGAGGAGCCAACTATGGCTACACCTTC
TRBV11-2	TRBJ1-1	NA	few	CASSPRQNTEAFF	TGTGCCAGCAGCCCCAGACAGAACACTGAAGCTTTCTTT
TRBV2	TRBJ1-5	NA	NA	CASSRDQPQHF	TGTGCCAGCAGCAGGGATCAGCCCCAGCATTTT
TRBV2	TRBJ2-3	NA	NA	CASKEEADTQYF	TGTGCCAGCAAGGAGGAGGCAGATACGCAGTATTTT
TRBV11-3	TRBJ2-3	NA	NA	CASAPTGSTDTQYF	TGTGCCAGTGCCCCTACCGGAAGCACAGATACGCAGTATTTT
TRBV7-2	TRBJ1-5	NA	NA	CASSYPGQPQHF	TGTGCCAGCAGCTACCCTGGGCAGCCCCAGCATTTT
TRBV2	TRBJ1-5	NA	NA	CASSAGNANQPQHF	TGTGCCAGCAGTGCGGGGAATGCCAATCAGCCCCAGCATTTT
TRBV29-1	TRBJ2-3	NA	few	CSVEEATDTQYF	TGCAGCGTTGAAGAGGCCACAGATACGCAGTATTTT
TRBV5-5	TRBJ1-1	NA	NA	CASSGHGGGTEAFF	TGTGCCAGCAGCGGCCACGGGGGAGGCACTGAAGCTTTCTTT
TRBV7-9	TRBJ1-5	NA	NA	CASSPNGNQPQHF	TGTGCCAGCAGCCCGAACGGCAATCAGCCCCAGCATTTT
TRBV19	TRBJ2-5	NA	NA	CASSIEGGLGETQYF	TGTGCCAGTAGTATAGAGGGGGGCTTGGGGGAGACCCAGTACTTC
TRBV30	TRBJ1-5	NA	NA	CAWSAQFGAQPQHF	TGTGCCTGGAGTGCCCAGTTCGGGGCTCAGCCCCAGCATTTT
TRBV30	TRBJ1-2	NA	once	CAWSVRGQGYTF	TGTGCCTGGAGTGTAAGGGGCCAGGGCTACACCTTC
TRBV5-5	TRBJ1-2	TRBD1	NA	CASSSPTGLGGYTF	TGTGCCAGCAGCTCCCCGACAGGGTTGGGTGGCTACACCTTC
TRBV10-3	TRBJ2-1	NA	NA	CAISIRLGNNYNEQFF	TGTGCCATCAGTATTAGACTAGGGAACAACTACAATGAGCAGTTCTTC
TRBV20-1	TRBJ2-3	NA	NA	CSASGDTQYF	TGCAGTGCTAGCGGAGATACGCAGTATTTT
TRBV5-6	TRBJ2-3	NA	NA	CASSHNGFGTDTQYF	TGTGCCAGCAGCCACAACGGGTTTGGCACAGATACGCAGTATTTT
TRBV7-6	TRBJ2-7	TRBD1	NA	CASSVDRDYEQYF	TGTGCCAGCAGTGTGGACAGGGACTACGAGCAGTACTTC
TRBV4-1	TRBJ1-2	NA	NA	CASSLGEEWRGDGYTF	TGCGCCAGCAGCCTGGGGGAGGAGTGGCGGGGTGATGGCTACACCTTC
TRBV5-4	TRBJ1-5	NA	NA	CASSAGRGPQHF	TGTGCCAGCAGCGCAGGAAGGGGGCCCCAGCATTTT
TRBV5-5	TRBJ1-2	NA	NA	CASSRRIGGDGYTF	TGTGCCAGCAGCCGTAGGATTGGGGGCGATGGCTACACCTTC
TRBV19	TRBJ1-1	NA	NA	CASRARGQVGGTEAFF	TGTGCCAGTAGGGCCCGGGGGCAGGTTGGTGGCACTGAAGCTTTCTTT
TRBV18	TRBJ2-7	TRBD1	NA	CASSPDRAEQYF	TGTGCCAGCTCACCGGACAGGGCCGAGCAGTACTTC
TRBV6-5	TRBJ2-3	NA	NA	CASSTRTSTDTQYF	TGTGCCAGCAGCACTCGAACGAGCACAGATACGCAGTATTTT
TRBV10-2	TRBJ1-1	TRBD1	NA	CASKGTGSMNTEAFF	TGCGCCAGCAAAGGGACAGGGAGCATGAACACTGAAGCTTTCTTT
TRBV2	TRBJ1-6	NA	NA	CASSGDRSPLHF	TGTGCCAGCAGCGGGGACCGCTCACCCCTCCACTTT
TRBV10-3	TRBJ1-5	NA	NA	CAISGGKNQPQHF	TGTGCCATCAGTGGCGGGAAGAATCAGCCCCAGCATTTT
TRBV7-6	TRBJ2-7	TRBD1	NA	CASSLGQGVREQYF	TGTGCCAGCAGCTTAGGGCAGGGGGTCCGCGAGCAGTACTTC
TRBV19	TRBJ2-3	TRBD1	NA	CATRTGGTGGGDTQYF	TGTGCCACCCGAACAGGGGGGACTGGGGGCGGAGATACGCAGTATTTT